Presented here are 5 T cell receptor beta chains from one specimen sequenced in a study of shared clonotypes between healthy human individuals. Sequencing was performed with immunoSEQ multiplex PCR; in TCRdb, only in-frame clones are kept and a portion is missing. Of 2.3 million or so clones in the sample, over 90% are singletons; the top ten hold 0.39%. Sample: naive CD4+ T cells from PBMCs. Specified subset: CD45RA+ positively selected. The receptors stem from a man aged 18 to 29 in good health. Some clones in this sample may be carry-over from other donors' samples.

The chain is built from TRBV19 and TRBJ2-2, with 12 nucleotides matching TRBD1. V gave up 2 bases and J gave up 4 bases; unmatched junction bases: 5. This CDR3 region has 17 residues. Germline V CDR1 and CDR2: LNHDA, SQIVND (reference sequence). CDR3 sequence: CASSIRDRGRGTGELFF. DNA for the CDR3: TGTGCCAGTAGTATACGGGACAGGGGGCGCGGCACCGGGGAGCTGTTTTTT. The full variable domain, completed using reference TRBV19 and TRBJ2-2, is DGGITQSPKYLFRKEGQNVTLSCEQNLNHDAMYWYRQDPGQGLRLIYYSQIVNDFQKGDIAEGYSVSREKKESFPLTVTSAQKNPTAFYLCASSIRDRGRGTGELFFGEGSRLTVL.

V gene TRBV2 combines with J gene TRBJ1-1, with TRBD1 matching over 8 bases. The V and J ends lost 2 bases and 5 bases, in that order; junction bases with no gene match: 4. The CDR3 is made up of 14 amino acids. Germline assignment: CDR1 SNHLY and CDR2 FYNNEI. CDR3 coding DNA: TGTGCCAGCAGTGAATACGGACAGGGAACTGAAGCTTTCTTT. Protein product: CASSEYGQGTEAFF. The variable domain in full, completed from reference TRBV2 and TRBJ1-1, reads EPEVTQTPSHQVTQMGQEVILRCVPISNHLYFYWYRQILGQKVEFLVSFYNNEISEKSEIFDDQFSVERPDGSNFTLKIRSTKLEDSAMYFCASSEYGQGTEAFFGQGTRLTVV.

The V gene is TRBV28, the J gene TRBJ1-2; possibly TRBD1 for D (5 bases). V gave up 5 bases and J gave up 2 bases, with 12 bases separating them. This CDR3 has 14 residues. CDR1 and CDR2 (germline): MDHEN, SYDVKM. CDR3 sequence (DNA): TGTGCCAGCAGTGGGGCGACAGTCAACTATGGCTACACCTTC. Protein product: CASSGATVNYGYTF.

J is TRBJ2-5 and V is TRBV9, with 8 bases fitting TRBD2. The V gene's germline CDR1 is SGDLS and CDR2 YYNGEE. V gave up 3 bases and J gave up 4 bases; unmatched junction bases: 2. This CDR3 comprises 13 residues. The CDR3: CASSGAGVETQYF. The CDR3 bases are TGTGCCAGCAGCGGAGCGGGAGTAGAGACCCAGTACTTC.

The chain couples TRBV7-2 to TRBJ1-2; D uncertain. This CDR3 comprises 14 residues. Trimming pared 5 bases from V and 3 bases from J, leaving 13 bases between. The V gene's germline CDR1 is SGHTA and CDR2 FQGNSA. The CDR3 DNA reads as TGTGCCAGCAGCCTTGGACCTGAGGACTATGGCTACACCTTC. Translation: CASSLGPEDYGYTF.